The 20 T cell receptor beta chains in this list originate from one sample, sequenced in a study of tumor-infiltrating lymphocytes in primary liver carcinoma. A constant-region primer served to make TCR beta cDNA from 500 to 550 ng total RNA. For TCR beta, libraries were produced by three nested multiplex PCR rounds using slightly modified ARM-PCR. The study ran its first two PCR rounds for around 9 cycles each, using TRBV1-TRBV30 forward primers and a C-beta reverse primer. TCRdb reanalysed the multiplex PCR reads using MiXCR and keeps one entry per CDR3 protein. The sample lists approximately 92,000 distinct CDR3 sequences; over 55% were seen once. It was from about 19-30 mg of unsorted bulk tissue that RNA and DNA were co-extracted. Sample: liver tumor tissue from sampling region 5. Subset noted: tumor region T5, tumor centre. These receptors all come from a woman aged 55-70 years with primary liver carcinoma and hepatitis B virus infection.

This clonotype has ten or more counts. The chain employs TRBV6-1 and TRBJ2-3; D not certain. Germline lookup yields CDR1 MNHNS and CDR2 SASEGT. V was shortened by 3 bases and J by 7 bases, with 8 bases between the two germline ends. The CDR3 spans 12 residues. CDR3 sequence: CASSDPGNTQYF. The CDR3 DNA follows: TGTGCCAGCAGTGACCCAGGAAATACGCAGTATTTT.

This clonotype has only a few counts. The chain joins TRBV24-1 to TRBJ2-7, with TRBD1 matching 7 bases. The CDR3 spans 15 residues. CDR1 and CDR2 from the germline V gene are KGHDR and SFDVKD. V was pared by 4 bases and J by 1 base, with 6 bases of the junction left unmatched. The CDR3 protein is CATSDLTTGSYEQYF. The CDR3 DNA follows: TGTGCCACCAGTGACCTAACGACAGGGTCCTACGAGCAGTACTTC.

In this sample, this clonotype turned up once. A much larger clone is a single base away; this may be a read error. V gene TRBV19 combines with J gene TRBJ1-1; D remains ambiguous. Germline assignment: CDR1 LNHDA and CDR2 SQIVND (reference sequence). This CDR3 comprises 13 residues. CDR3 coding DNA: TGTGCCAGTAGGGAGGACCTGAACACTGGAGCTTTCTTT. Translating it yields CASREDLNTGAFF.

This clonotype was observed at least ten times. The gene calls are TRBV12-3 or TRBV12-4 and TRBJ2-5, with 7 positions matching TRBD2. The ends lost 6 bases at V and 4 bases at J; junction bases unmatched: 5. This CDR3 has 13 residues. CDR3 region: CASSRDYRETQYF. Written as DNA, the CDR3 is TGTGCCAGCAGCCGGGACTACCGAGAGACCCAGTACTTC.

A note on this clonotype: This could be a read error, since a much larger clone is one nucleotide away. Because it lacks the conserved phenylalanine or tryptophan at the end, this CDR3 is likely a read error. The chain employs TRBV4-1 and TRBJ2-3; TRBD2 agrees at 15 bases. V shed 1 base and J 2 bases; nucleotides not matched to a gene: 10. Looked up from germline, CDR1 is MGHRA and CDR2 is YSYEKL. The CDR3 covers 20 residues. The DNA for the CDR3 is TGCGCCAGCAGCCAAGCCCCCCTACGGACTAGCGGGAGGGCCACAGATACGCAGTATTAT. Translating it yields CASSQAPLRTSGRATDTQYY.

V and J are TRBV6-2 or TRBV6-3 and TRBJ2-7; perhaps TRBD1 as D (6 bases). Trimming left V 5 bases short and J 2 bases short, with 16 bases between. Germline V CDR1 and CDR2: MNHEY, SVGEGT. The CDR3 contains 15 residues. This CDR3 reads CASSTGQSSAYEQYF. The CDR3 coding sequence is TGTGCCAGCAGTACCGGACAGTCCAGCGCCTACGAGCAGTACTTC.

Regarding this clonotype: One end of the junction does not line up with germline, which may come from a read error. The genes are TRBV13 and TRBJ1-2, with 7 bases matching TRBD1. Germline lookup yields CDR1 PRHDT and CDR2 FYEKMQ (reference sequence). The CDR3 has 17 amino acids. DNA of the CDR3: TGTGCCAGCAGCTCCCACCTCACAGGGGAAAATAACTATGGCAACACCTTC. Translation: CASSSHLTGENNYGNTF. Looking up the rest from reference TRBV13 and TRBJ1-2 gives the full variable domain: AAGVIQSPRHLIKEKRETATLKCYPIPRHDTVYWYQQGPGQDPQFLISFYEKMQSDKGSIPDRFSAQQFSDYHSELNMSSLELGDSALYFCASSSHLTGENNYGNTFGSGTRLTVV.

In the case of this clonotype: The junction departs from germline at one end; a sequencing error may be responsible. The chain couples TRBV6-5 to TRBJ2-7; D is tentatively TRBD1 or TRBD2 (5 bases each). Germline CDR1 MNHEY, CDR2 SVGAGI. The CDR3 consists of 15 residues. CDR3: CVSSTPRDGHYEQYF. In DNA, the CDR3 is TGTGTCAGCAGTACCCCCCGGGACGGCCACTACGAGCAGTACTTC.

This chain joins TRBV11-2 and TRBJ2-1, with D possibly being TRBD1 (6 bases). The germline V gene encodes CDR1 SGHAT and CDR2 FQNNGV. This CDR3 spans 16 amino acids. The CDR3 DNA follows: TGTATCAGCAGCTTAGATCTGACGGGTGGGGGCGATGGGCAGTTCTTC. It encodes CISSLDLTGGGDGQFF.

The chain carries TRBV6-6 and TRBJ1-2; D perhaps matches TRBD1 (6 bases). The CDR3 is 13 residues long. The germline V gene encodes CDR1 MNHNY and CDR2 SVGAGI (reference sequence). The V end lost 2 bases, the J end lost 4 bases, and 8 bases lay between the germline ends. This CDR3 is CASSYEGGYGYTF. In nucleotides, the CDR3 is TGTGCCAGCAGTTACGAGGGGGGCTATGGCTACACCTTC.

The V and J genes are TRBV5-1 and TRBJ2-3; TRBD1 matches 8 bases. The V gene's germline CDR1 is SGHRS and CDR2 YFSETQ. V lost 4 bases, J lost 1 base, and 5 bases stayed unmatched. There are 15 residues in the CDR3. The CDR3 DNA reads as TGCGCCAGCAGCCCTGACAGGGGCGGCACAGATACGCAGTATTTT. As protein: CASSPDRGGTDTQYF.

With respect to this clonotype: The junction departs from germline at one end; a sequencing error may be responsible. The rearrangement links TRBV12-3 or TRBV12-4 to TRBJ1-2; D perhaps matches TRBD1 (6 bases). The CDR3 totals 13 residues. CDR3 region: CASNRAGVYGHTF. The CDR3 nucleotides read TGTGCCAGCAATCGCGCAGGGGTCTATGGCCACACCTTC.

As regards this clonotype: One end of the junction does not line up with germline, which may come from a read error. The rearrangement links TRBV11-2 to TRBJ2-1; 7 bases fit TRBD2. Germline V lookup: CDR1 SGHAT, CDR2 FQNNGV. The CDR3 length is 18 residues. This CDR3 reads CASSLDSRGLPSYNEQFF. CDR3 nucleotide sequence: TGTGCAAGCAGTTTAGACTCGCGGGGACTACCCTCCTACAATGAGCAGTTCTTC.

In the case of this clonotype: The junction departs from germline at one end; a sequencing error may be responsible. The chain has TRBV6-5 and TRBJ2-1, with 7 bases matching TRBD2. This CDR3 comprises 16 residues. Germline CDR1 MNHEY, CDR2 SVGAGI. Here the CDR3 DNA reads TGTGCAAGCAACTTCTTAGGGGCGGGAGCAAACAATGAGCAGTTCTTC. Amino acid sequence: CASNFLGAGANNEQFF.

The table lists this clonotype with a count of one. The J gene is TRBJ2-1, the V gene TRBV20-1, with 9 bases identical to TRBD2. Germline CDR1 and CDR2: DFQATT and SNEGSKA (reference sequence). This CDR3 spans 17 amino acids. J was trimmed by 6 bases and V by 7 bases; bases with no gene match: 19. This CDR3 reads CSDVVAGDRSPPNEQFF. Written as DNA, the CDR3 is TGCAGTGATGTGGTAGCGGGAGACAGATCCCCTCCCAATGAGCAGTTCTTC.

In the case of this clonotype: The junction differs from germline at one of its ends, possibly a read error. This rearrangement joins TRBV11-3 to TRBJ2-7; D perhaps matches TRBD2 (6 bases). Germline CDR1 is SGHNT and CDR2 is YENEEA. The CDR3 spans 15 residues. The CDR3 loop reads CASSFSPRDCYKHYF. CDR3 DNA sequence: TGTGCCAGCAGCTTCTCCCCCCGGGACTGCTACAAGCATTACTTC.

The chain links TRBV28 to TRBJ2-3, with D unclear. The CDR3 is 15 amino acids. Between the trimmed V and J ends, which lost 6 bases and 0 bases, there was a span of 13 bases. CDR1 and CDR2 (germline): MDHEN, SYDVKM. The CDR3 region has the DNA TGTGCCAGCAGCCTTCCAGACGGCAGCACAGATACGCAGTATTTT. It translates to CASSLPDGSTDTQYF.

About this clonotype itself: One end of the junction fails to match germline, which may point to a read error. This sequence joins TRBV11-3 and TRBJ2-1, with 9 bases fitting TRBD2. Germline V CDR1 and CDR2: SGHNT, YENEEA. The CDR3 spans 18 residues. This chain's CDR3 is CVNSLGQGGRAGYNEQSF. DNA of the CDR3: TGTGTCAACAGCTTAGGTCAAGGCGGGAGGGCCGGCTACAATGAGCAGTCCTTC. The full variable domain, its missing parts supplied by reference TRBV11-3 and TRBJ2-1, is EAGVVQSPRYKIIEKKQPVAFWCNPISGHNTLYWYLQNLGQGPELLIRYENEEAVDDSQLPKDRFSAERLKGVDSTLKIQPAELGDSAVYLCVNSLGQGGRAGYNEQSFGPGTRLTVL.

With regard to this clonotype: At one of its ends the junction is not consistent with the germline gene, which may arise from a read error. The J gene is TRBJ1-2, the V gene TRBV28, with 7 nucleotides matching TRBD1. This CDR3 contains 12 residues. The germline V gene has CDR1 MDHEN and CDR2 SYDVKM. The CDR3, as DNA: TGTGCCAGCAGTCCCGACAGGGCTGGCTACATCTTC. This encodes CASSPDRAGYIF.

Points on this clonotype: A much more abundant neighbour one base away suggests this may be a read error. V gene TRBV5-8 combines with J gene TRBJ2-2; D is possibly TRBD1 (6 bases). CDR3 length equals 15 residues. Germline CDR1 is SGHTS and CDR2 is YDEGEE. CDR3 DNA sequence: TGTGCCAGCAGCTTGAGGGGACACAACACCCGGGAGCTGTTTTTT. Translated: CASSLRGHNTRELFF.